This T cell receptor beta chain was obtained from a study of T cells expressing NK-cell markers. TCRdb re-called the 5' RACE reads and gives one entry per CDR3 protein, without DNA. The sample table includes 550,000 or so distinct CDR3 sequences. The CDR3 runs 15 residues. In germline, CDR1 is DFQATT, CDR2 SNEGSKA (reference sequence). Specimen: blood T cells: a sorted CD56 or NKG2C T cell subset, CD4+ or CD8+ T cells, or bulk PBMC T cells (not recorded which). This TCR derives from a young man in good health. The V gene is TRBV20-1, the J gene TRBJ2-5; there is no DNA to check the TCRdb D call of TRBD2. The CDR3: CSARGKAGDDETQYF.